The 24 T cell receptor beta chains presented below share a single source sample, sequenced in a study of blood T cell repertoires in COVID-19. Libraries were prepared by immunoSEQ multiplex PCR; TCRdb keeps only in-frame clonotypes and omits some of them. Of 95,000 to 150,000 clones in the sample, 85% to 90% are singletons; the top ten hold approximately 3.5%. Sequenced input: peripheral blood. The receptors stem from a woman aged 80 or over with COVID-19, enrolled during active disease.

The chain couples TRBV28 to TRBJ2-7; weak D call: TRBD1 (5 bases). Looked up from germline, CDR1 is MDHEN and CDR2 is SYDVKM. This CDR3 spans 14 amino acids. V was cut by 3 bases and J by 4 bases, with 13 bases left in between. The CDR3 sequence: CASSFLQGPYEQYF. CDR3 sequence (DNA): TGTGCCAGCAGTTTTTTGCAGGGTCCGTACGAGCAGTACTTC.

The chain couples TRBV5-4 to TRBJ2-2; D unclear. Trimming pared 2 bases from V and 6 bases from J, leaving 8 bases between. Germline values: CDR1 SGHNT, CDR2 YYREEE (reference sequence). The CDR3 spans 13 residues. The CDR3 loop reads CASSFALAGELFF. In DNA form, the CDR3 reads TGTGCCAGCAGCTTTGCGTTGGCCGGGGAGCTGTTTTTT. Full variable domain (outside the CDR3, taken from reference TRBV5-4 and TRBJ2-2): ETGVTQSPTHLIKTRGQQVTLRCSSQSGHNTVSWYQQALGQGPQFIFQYYREEENGRGNFPPRFSGLQFPNYSSELNVNALELDDSALYLCASSFALAGELFFGEGSRLTVL.

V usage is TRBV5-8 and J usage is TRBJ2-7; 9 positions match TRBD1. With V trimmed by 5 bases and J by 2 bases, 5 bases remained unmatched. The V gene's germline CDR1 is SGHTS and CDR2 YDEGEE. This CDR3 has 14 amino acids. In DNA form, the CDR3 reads TGTGCCAGCAGGCTGGACAGGGGAGCCTACGAGCAGTACTTC. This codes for CASRLDRGAYEQYF.

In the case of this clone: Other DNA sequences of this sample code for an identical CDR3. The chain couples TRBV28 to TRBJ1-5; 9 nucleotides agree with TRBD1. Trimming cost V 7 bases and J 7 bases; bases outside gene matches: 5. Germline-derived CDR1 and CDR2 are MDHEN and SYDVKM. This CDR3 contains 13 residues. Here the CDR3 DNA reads TGTGCCAGCACAGGGACAGGGAGACAGCCCCAGCATTTT. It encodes CASTGTGRQPQHF.

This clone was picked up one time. The CDR3 sequence: CASSMEQPTGELFF. For the CDR3, the DNA is TGTGCCAGTAGTATGGAACAGCCCACCGGGGAGCTGTTTTTT. This sequence joins TRBV19 and TRBJ2-2; D remains unclear. Germline V gene lookup returns CDR1 LNHDA and CDR2 SQIVND (reference sequence). This CDR3 is 14 amino acids long. V dropped 3 bases and J dropped 4 bases, with 9 bases sitting between them.

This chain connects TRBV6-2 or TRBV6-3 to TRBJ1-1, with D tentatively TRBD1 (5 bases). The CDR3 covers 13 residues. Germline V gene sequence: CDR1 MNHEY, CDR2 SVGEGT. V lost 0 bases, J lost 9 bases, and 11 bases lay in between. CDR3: CASSYSGGTQAFF. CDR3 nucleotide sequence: TGTGCCAGCAGTTACTCGGGGGGGACTCAAGCTTTCTTT.

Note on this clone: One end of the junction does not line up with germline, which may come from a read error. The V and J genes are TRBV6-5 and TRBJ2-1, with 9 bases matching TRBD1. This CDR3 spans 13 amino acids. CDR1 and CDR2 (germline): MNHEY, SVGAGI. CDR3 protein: CGSGTGMRNEQFF. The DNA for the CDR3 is TGCGGGTCCGGGACAGGGATGCGCAATGAGCAGTTCTTC.

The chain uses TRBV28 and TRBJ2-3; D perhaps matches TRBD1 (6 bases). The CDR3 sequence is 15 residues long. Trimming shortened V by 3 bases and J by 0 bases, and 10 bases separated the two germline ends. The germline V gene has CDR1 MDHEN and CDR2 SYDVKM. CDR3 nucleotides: TGTGCCAGCAGTTTGGGGGCAGCTAGCACAGATACGCAGTATTTT. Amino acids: CASSLGAASTDTQYF.

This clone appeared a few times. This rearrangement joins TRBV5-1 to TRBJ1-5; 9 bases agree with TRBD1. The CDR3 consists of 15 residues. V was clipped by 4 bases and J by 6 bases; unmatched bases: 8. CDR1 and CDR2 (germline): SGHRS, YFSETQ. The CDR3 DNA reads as TGCGCCAGCAGCCCGGGACAGGGAGGGACTCAGCCCCAGCATTTT. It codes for CASSPGQGGTQPQHF.

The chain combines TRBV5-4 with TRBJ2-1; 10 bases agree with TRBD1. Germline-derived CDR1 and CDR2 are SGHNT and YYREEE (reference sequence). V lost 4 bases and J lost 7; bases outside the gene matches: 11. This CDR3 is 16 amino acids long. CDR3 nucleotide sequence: TGTGCCAGCAGCCCCGGACAGGGGGGTGTGAGGAATGAGCAGTTCTTC. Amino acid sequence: CASSPGQGGVRNEQFF.

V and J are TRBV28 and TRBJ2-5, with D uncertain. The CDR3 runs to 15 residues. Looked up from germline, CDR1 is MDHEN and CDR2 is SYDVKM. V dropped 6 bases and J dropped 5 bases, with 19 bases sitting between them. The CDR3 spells CASSPPAGYRETQYF. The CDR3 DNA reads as TGTGCCAGCAGCCCACCGGCAGGCTACCGGGAGACCCAGTACTTC. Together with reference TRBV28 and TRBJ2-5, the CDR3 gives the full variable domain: DVKVTQSSRYLVKRTGEKVFLECVQDMDHENMFWYRQDPGLGLRLIYFSYDVKMKEKGDIPEGYSVSREKKERFSLILESASTNQTSMYLCASSPPAGYRETQYFGPGTRLLVL.

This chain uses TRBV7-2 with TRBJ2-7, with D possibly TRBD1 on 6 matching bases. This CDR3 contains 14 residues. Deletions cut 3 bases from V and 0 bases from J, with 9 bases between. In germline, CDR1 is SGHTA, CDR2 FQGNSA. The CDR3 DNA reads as TGTGCCAGCAGCTTTCAGGGGAGCTCCTACGAGCAGTACTTC. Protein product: CASSFQGSSYEQYF.

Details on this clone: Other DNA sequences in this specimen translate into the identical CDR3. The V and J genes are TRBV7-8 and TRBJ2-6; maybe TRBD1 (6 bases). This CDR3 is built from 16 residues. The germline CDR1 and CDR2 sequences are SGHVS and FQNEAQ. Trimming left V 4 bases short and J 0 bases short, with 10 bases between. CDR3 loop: CASSSGQTSGANVLTF. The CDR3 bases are TGTGCCAGCAGCTCGGGACAAACCTCTGGGGCCAACGTCCTGACTTTC.

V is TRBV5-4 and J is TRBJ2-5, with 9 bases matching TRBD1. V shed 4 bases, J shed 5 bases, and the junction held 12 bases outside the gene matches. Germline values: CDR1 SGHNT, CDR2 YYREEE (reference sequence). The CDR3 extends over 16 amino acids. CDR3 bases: TGTGCCAGCAGCGCCACAGGGGGCAGGACGCAGGAGACCCAGTACTTC. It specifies CASSATGGRTQETQYF.

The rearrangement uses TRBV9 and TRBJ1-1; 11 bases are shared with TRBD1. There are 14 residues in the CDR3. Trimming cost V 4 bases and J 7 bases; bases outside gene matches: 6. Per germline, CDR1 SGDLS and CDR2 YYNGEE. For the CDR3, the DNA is TGTGCCAGCAGCACCGGGACAGGGGGTGGTGAAGCTTTCTTT. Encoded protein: CASSTGTGGGEAFF.

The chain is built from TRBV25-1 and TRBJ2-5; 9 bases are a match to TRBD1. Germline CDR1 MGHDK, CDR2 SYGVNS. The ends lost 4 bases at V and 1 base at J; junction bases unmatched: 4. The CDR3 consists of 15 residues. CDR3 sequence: CASSGRGQGQETQYF. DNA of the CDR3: TGTGCCAGCAGTGGCCGGGGACAGGGCCAAGAGACCCAGTACTTC.

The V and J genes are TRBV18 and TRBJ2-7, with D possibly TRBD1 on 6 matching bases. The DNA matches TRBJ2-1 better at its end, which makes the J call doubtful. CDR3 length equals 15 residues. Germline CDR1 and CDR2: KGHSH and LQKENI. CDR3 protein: CASSRDMGRENEQFF. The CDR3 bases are TGTGCCAGCTCACGGGACATGGGGAGAGAGAATGAGCAGTTCTTC.

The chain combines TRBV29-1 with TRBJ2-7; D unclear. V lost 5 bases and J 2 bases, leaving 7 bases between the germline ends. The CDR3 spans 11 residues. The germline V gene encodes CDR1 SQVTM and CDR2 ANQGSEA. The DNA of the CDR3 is TGCAGCGTTACGGTGACCTACGAGCAGTACTTC. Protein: CSVTVTYEQYF.

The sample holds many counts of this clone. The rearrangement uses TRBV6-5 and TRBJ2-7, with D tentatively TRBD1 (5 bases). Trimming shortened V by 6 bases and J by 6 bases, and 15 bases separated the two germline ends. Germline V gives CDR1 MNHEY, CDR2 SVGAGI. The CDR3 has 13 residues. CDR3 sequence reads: CASSPIPGIEQYF. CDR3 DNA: TGTGCCAGCAGCCCAATCCCAGGGATCGAGCAGTACTTC.

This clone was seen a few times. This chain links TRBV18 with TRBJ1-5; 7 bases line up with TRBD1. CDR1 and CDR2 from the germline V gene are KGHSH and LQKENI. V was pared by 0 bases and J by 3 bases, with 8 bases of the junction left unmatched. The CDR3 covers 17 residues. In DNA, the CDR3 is TGTGCCAGCTCACCACCGATGACAGGGCTTAACAATCAGCCCCAGCATTTT. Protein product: CASSPPMTGLNNQPQHF. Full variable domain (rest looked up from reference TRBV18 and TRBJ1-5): NAGVMQNPRHLVRRRGQEARLRCSPMKGHSHVYWYRQLPEEGLKFMVYLQKENIIDESGMPKERFSAEFPKEGPSILRIQQVVRGDSAAYFCASSPPMTGLNNQPQHFGDGTRLSIL.

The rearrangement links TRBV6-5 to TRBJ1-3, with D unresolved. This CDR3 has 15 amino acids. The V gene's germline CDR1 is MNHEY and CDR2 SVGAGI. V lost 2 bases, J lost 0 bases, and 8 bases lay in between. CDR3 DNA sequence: TGTGCCAGCAGTTACGGCGGTAGCTCTGGAAACACCATATATTTT. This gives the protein CASSYGGSSGNTIYF.

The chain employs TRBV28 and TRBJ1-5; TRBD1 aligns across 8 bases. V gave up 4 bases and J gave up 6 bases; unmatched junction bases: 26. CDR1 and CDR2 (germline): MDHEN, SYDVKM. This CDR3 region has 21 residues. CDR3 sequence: CASSSLTRLGTGLGVGQPQHF. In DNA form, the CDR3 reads TGTGCCAGCAGTTCACTGACCAGGCTCGGGACAGGTCTCGGGGTGGGTCAGCCCCAGCATTTT.

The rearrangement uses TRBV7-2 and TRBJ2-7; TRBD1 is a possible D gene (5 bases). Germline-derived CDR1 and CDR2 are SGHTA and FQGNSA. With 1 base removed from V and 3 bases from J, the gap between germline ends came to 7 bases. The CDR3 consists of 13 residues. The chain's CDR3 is CASSLDDSYEQYF. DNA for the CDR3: TGTGCCAGCAGCTTAGATGACAGCTACGAGCAGTACTTC. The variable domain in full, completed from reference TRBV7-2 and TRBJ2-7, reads GAGVSQSPSNKVTEKGKDVELRCDPISGHTALYWYRQSLGQGLEFLIYFQGNSAPDKSGLPSDRFSAERTGGSVSTLTIQRTQQEDSAVYLCASSLDDSYEQYFGPGTRLTVT.

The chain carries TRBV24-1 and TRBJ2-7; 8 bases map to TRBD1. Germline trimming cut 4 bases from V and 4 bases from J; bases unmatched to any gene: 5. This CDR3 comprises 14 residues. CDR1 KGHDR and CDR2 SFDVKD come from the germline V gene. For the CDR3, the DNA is TGTGCCACCAGTGACCCCGACAGGGGATACGAGCAGTACTTC. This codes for CATSDPDRGYEQYF.